Given below is one T cell receptor (beta chain) in context. The antigen is undetermined. The sample is drawn from a study of OX40 agonist ivuxolimab in advanced cancers. Study results and caveats: CD8+ T cells were the subset that, on average, had more expanded clones than CD4+.

Measured with immunoSEQ multiplex PCR; TCRdb has only the in-frame clones, and not every one. The sample consists of 50,000 to 75,000 clones, about 90% of them appearing once. People who had autoimmune disease history or systemic immunosuppression were excluded. Sequencing was performed on CD4+ or CD8+ T cells sorted from blood, taken in a trial of the OX40 agonist ivuxolimab. The TCR originated in an adult with an advanced solid tumor such as melanoma, head and neck, liver or kidney cancer.

The CDR3 is CSVEWVRDRGTDTQYF. CDR3 DNA sequence: TGCAGCGTTGAATGGGTCCGGGACAGAGGCACAGATACGCAGTATTTT. The chain joins TRBV29-1 to TRBJ2-3, with 7 bases identical to TRBD1. This CDR3 is built from 16 residues. CDR1 is SQVTM, CDR2 ANQGSEA, per germline. With V trimmed by 2 bases and J by 1 base, 9 bases remained unmatched.